The 22 T cell receptor beta chains given below trace back to one sample, sequenced in a study of T-cell reconstitution after alpha-beta-depleted transplantation in children. TCRbeta library preparation incorporated unique molecular identifiers. TCRdb ran MiXCR on the PCR reads and lists one entry per CDR3 protein. The sample consists of roughly 790,000 distinct CDR3 sequences, around 15% of them appearing once. Here the sequenced sample was PBMCs, mostly from graft donor cells, taken 360 days after TCRalphabeta/CD19-depleted stem cell transplant. The source is a male patient between 5 and 17 years old who had a stem cell transplant for acute lymphoblastic leukemia, so the T cells may come from the graft donor.

V is TRBV6-5 and J is TRBJ1-1; D might be TRBD1 (6 bases). Germline lookup yields CDR1 MNHEY and CDR2 SVGAGI. The CDR3 contains 15 residues. Trimming took 4 bases from V and 5 from J, leaving 17 bases between them. The CDR3 DNA sequence: TGTGCCAGCAGTTCGACAGGAATGGGAGGGACTGAAGCTTTCTTT. Translated: CASSSTGMGGTEAFF.

This clonotype occurred a few times. The CDR3 DNA sequence: TGCAGTGCTAGACTTTCACCCCCCCAGCCCCAGCATTTT. Its translation: CSARLSPPQPQHF. This rearrangement joins TRBV20-1 to TRBJ1-5; no firm D call. Trimming removed 2 bases from V and 7 bases from J, with 12 bases in between. CDR1 is DFQATT and CDR2 is SNEGSKA in the germline V gene (reference sequence). CDR3 length equals 13 residues.

This clonotype was seen a handful of times. This chain uses TRBV27 with TRBJ2-5; TRBD1 matches 8 bases. The CDR3 totals 15 residues. Germline assignment: CDR1 MNHEY and CDR2 SMNVEV (reference sequence). V gave up 6 bases and J gave up 5 bases; unmatched junction bases: 11. This CDR3 reads CASRSDRGRLETQYF. CDR3 coding DNA: TGTGCCAGCAGGAGCGACAGGGGAAGGTTGGAGACCCAGTACTTC.

This clonotype has only a few counts. This chain uses TRBV9 with TRBJ2-4, with D tentatively TRBD2 (6 bases). Trimming removed 4 bases from V and 1 base from J, with 9 bases in between. Germline V gives CDR1 SGDLS, CDR2 YYNGEE. The CDR3 contains 14 residues. CDR3 DNA: TGTGCCAGCAGCCCCGCGGGGGCCAAAAACATTCAGTACTTC. This encodes CASSPAGAKNIQYF.

This clonotype has just a few counts. This chain uses TRBV10-1 with TRBJ2-7; 8 nucleotides line up with TRBD2. The CDR3 spans 13 residues. CDR1 is WNHNN and CDR2 is SYGVQD in the germline V gene (reference sequence). V gave up 5 bases and J gave up 6 bases; unmatched junction bases: 6. This chain's CDR3 is CASSISGNLEQYF. In DNA, the CDR3 is TGCGCCAGCAGTATTAGCGGGAACCTCGAGCAGTACTTC.

This chain uses TRBV9 with TRBJ2-3, with 9 bases identical to TRBD2. Germline V gene data show CDR1 as SGDLS and CDR2 as YYNGEE. CDR3 length: 15 residues. V trimming: 4 bases; J trimming: 0 bases; junction bases outside the gene matches: 3. The CDR3 here is CASSPSGMSTDTQYF. In nucleotides, the CDR3 is TGTGCCAGCAGCCCTAGCGGGATGAGCACAGATACGCAGTATTTT.

In this sample, this clonotype turned up a few times. The rearrangement joins TRBV4-1 to TRBJ2-7; perhaps D is TRBD1 or TRBD2 (6 bases each). CDR3 length: 14 residues. Trimming left V 3 bases short and J 2 bases short, with 11 bases between. Germline-derived CDR1 and CDR2 are MGHRA and YSYEKL. CDR3 sequence (DNA): TGCGCCAGCAGCCAGGGGGGCCGCACCTACGAGCAGTACTTC. It yields the protein CASSQGGRTYEQYF.

In its sample, this clonotype was seen a few times. The genes are TRBV7-9 and TRBJ2-7; D is tentatively TRBD1 or TRBD2 (5 bases each). With 4 bases removed from V and 5 bases from J, the gap between germline ends came to 12 bases. The CDR3 covers 13 residues. Germline V gives CDR1 SEHNR, CDR2 FQNEAQ (reference sequence). The CDR3: CASSSVGAHEQYF. The CDR3, as DNA: TGTGCCAGCAGCTCCGTCGGGGCTCACGAGCAGTACTTC.

This clonotype was seen a handful of times. The chain couples TRBV5-1 to TRBJ2-6; 7 bases match TRBD1. The germline V gene encodes CDR1 SGHRS and CDR2 YFSETQ. This CDR3 has 18 residues. V shed 0 bases and J 4 bases; nucleotides not matched to a gene: 10. Written as DNA, the CDR3 is TGCGCCAGCAGCTTGGGAGGGGGCAGGGCACGCGGGGCCAACGTCCTGACTTTC. Its protein is CASSLGGGRARGANVLTF.

The chain recombines TRBV3-1 with TRBJ2-1, with 7 bases identical to TRBD1. The CDR3 totals 12 residues. Germline CDR1 LGHDT, CDR2 YNNKEL (reference sequence). The J segment lost 6 bases and the V segment lost 6 bases, leaving 2 bases of the junction unmatched. CDR3 residues: CASRRQGNEQFF. The DNA for the CDR3 is TGTGCCAGCAGGCGACAGGGCAATGAGCAGTTCTTC.

The V and J genes are TRBV4-2 and TRBJ2-5; 9 bases agree with TRBD2. The V gene's germline CDR1 is LGHNA and CDR2 YNFKEQ. The V and J ends lost 1 base and 3 bases, in that order; junction bases with no gene match: 6. The CDR3 spans 16 residues. The CDR3 is CASSQGSGSVKETQYF. DNA for the CDR3: TGTGCCAGCAGCCAAGGTAGCGGGAGCGTCAAAGAGACCCAGTACTTC.

The genes are TRBV7-8 and TRBJ2-2; no reliable D call. Germline-derived CDR1 and CDR2 are SGHVS and FQNEAQ. V lost 2 bases and J lost 4, with 8 bases in between. The CDR3 sequence is 14 residues long. In DNA form, the CDR3 reads TGTGCCAGCAGCTTAAGTTGGCGCACCGGGGAGCTGTTTTTT. The encoded protein is CASSLSWRTGELFF. Using reference TRBV7-8 and TRBJ2-2 for the parts outside the CDR3, the full variable domain is GAGVSQSPRYKVAKRGQDVALRCDPISGHVSLFWYQQALGQGPEFLTYFQNEAQLDKSGLPSDRFFAERPEGSVSTLKIQRTQQEDSAVYLCASSLSWRTGELFFGEGSRLTVL.

There are many counts of this clonotype. V gene TRBV4-3 combines with J gene TRBJ2-7; 10 nucleotides match TRBD1. The V and J ends lost 3 bases and 4 bases, in that order; junction bases with no gene match: 3. The germline V gene encodes CDR1 LGHNA and CDR2 YSLEER. This CDR3 region has 14 residues. The CDR3 loop reads CASSHRTGGYEQYF. CDR3 bases: TGCGCCAGCAGCCATCGGACAGGGGGTTACGAGCAGTACTTC.

This clonotype was counted a few times. The gene calls are TRBV5-5 and TRBJ2-7, with TRBD2 matching 9 bases. Per the germline V gene, CDR1 is SGHKS and CDR2 is YYEKEE (reference sequence). The CDR3 runs to 15 residues. J gave up 9 bases and V 2 bases, and 12 bases lay outside the gene matches. As DNA, the CDR3 is TGTGCCAGCAGCTTCCGGGGTAGCGGGAGAGGAGCGCAGTACTTC. Translating gives CASSFRGSGRGAQYF. The full variable domain, its missing parts supplied by reference TRBV5-5 and TRBJ2-7, is DAGVTQSPTHLIKTRGQQVTLRCSPISGHKSVSWYQQVLGQGPQFIFQYYEKEERGRGNFPDRFSARQFPNYSSELNVNALLLGDSALYLCASSFRGSGRGAQYFGPGTRLTVT.

Ten or more counts support this clonotype. This chain connects TRBV15 to TRBJ2-1; 9 bases match TRBD2. Germline V lookup: CDR1 LNHNV, CDR2 YYDKDF (reference sequence). The CDR3 spans 15 residues. V shed 0 bases, J shed 9 bases, and the junction held 6 bases outside the gene matches. The CDR3 DNA is TGTGCCACCAGCAGAGATGGCGGGAGGGATATTGAGCAGTTCTTC. Protein product: CATSRDGGRDIEQFF.

The chain is built from TRBV5-1 and TRBJ1-1; D uncertain. The germline CDR1 and CDR2 sequences are SGHRS and YFSETQ. V lost 5 bases, J lost 0 bases, and 17 bases lay in between. The CDR3 runs to 16 residues. DNA of the CDR3: TGCGCCAGCAGTGTTGTGGGAGGGTTCATGAACACTGAAGCTTTCTTT. It translates to CASSVVGGFMNTEAFF.

The chain has TRBV5-1 and TRBJ2-7; 8 nucleotides align to TRBD2. This CDR3 comprises 15 residues. The germline gives CDR1 SGHRS, CDR2 YFSETQ. J was trimmed by 2 bases and V by 5 bases; bases with no gene match: 9. The CDR3 bases are TGCGCCAGCAGGGGAATGGGGGGACTAGCCTACGAGCAGTACTTC. It translates to CASRGMGGLAYEQYF.

The chain links TRBV7-6 to TRBJ2-7; D perhaps matches TRBD2 (6 bases). V lost 0 bases and J 2 bases, leaving 14 bases between the germline ends. Germline CDR1 SGHVS, CDR2 FNYEAQ. This CDR3 has 16 amino acids. The CDR3 bases are TGTGCCAGCAGCTTAGCGGGGCTAGCGCCAGCCTACGAGCAGTACTTC. Its protein product is CASSLAGLAPAYEQYF.

There are many counts of this clonotype. The chain has TRBV7-8 and TRBJ1-3; 7 nucleotides match TRBD1. This CDR3 has 18 residues. The germline CDR1 and CDR2 sequences are SGHVS and FQNEAQ. V lost 6 bases and J lost 2; bases outside the gene matches: 16. The CDR3 loop is CASREGRGLMRTGNTIYF. The DNA of the CDR3 is TGTGCCAGCAGGGAGGGCAGGGGGTTGATGAGAACTGGAAACACCATATATTTT.

On this clonotype: A much larger clone sits a single nucleotide away, making a read error possible. The V gene is TRBV12-3 or TRBV12-4, the J gene TRBJ2-3, with D unresolved. This CDR3 has 14 residues. The CDR3 region has the DNA TGTGGCAGCAGTTTTGAGGAATACACAGATACGCAGTATTTT. Amino acids: CGSSFEEYTDTQYF.

This clonotype was seen repeatedly, ten times or more. The chain is built from TRBV7-8 and TRBJ2-5; possible D gene TRBD1, 7 bases. The germline CDR1 and CDR2 sequences are SGHVS and FQNEAQ. This CDR3 has 15 amino acids. Trimming took off 6 bases at V and 5 bases at J, with 19 bases between the two ends. The CDR3 is CASRRSGGIQETQYF. The CDR3 DNA follows: TGTGCCAGCAGACGTTCAGGGGGGATCCAGGAGACCCAGTACTTC.

The table lists this clonotype with a few counts. The chain combines TRBV29-1 with TRBJ2-5; perhaps TRBD2 as D (6 bases). Trimming took 7 bases from V and 4 from J, leaving 25 bases between them. Per the germline V gene, CDR1 is SQVTM and CDR2 is ANQGSEA. The CDR3 runs 16 residues. For the CDR3, the DNA is TGCAGCGCCTCCCCCCCGTTGTGGGGAGGTGGAGAGACCCAGTACTTC. Translation: CSASPPLWGGGETQYF.